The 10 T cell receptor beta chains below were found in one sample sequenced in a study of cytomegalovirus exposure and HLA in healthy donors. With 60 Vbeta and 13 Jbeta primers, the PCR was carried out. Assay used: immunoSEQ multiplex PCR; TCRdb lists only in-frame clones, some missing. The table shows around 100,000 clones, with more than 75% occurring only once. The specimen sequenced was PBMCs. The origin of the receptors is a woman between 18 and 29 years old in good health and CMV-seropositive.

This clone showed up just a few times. CDR3 in DNA: TGTGCCACCAAGACATTAGACAGATTCAATCAGCCCCAGCATTTT. Translated: CATKTLDRFNQPQHF. The chain employs TRBV19 and TRBJ1-5, with D possibly being TRBD1 (5 bases). Germline assignment: CDR1 LNHDA and CDR2 SQIVND (reference sequence). The CDR3 covers 15 residues. Trimming left V 10 bases short and J 3 bases short, with 19 bases between.

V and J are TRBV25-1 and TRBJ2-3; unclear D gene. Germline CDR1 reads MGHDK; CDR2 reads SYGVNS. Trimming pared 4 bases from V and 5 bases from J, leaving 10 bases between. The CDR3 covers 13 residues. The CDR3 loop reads CASSAIGGDTQYF. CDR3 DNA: TGTGCCAGCAGTGCAATCGGCGGAGATACGCAGTATTTT.

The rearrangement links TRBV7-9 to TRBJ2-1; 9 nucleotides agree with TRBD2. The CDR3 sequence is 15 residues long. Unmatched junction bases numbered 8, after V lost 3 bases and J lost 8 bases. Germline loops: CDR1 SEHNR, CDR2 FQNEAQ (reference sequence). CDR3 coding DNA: TGTGCCAGCAGCTTCCCCGGGACTAGCATCGATGAGCAGTTCTTC. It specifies CASSFPGTSIDEQFF.

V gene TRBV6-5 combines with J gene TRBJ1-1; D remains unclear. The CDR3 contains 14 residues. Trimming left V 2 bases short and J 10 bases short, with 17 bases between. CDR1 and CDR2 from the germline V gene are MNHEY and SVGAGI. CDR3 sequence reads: CASSYELFGPPAFF. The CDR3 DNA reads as TGTGCCAGCAGTTACGAGTTGTTTGGTCCGCCAGCTTTCTTT.

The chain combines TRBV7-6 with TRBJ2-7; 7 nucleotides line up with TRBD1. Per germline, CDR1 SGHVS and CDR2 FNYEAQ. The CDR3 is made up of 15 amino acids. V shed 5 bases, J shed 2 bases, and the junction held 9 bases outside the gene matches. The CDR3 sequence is CASSPVQGTTYEQYF. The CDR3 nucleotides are TGTGCCAGCAGCCCCGTACAGGGGACAACCTACGAGCAGTACTTC.

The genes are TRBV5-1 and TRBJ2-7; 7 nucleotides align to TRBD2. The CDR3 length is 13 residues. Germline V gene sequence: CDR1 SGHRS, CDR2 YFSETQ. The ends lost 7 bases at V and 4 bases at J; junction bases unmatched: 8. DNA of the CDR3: TGCGCCAGCTTCCTCGGGGAGGGTTACGAGCAGTACTTC. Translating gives CASFLGEGYEQYF.

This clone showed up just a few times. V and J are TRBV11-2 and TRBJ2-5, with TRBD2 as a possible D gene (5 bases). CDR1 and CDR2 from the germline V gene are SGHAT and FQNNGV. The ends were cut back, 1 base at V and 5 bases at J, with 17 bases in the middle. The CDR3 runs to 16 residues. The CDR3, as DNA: TGTGCCAGCAGCTTAGGACGAGGAGGCGGGTGGGAGACCCAGTACTTC. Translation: CASSLGRGGGWETQYF.

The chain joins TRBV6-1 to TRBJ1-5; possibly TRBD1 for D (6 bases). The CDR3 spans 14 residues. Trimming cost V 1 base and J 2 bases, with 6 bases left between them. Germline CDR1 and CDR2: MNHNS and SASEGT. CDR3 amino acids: CASSEDRGNQPQHF. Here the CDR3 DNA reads TGTGCCAGCAGTGAAGACAGGGGCAATCAGCCCCAGCATTTT.

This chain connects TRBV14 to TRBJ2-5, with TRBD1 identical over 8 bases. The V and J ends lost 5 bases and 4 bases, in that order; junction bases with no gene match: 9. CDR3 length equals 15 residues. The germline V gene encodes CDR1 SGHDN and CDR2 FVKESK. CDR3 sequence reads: CASSGQGLRGETQYF. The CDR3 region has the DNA TGTGCCAGCAGCGGACAGGGATTAAGGGGAGAGACCCAGTACTTC.

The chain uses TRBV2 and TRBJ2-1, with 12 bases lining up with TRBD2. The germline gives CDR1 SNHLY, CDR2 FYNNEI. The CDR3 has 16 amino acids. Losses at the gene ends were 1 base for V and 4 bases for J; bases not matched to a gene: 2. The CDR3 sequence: CASSEEGLAGYNEQFF. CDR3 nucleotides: TGTGCCAGCAGTGAAGAAGGACTAGCGGGATACAATGAGCAGTTCTTC.